The present TCR beta chain was sequenced within a study of T cell changes during pregnancy in multiple sclerosis. The CDR3 runs to 13 residues. Germline V lookup: CDR1 SGHAT, CDR2 FQNNGV. After removal of 10 bases from V and 7 bases from J, the junction contained 10 bases not matched to a gene. The assay was immunoSEQ multiplex PCR, and TCRdb's table has in-frame clones only and misses some. Here the sample spans some 97,000 clones, over 85% being singletons. This receptor was obtained from a female donor with multiple sclerosis, enrolled in a pregnancy study. The material was peripheral blood, obtained in the second trimester of pregnancy. The chain couples TRBV11-2 to TRBJ2-1; 7 bases line up with TRBD2. Here the CDR3 DNA reads TGTGCCACCCCGGCGGGGGAAGATAATGAGCAGTTCTTC. This codes for CATPAGEDNEQFF.